The clone carrying this T cell receptor (beta chain) came up once. These data belong to a study of PD-1 blockade in classical Hodgkin lymphoma. Sequenced by immunoSEQ multiplex PCR; TCRdb stores in-frame clones only, minus some. The sample holds around 9,000 clones, about 83% seen once. The time point: cycle 4 day 1 (C4D1), after 5 to 7 weeks of nivolumab. Relapses following autologous stem cell transplantation were seen in all patients, with brentuximab vedotin exposure varying. V was clipped by 1 base and J by 2 bases; unmatched bases: 3. The CDR3 covers 15 residues. Germline CDR1 is KGHSH and CDR2 is LQKENI.

J is TRBJ2-7 and V is TRBV18, with 9 bases lining up with TRBD2. This material consisted of peripheral blood mononuclear cells (PBMCs), taken before the fourth cycle of nivolumab. The clonotype was recovered from a human donor with classical Hodgkin lymphoma. The CDR3: CASSPLAGAPYEQYF. In DNA, the CDR3 is TGTGCCAGCTCACCACTAGCGGGGGCCCCCTACGAGCAGTACTTC.